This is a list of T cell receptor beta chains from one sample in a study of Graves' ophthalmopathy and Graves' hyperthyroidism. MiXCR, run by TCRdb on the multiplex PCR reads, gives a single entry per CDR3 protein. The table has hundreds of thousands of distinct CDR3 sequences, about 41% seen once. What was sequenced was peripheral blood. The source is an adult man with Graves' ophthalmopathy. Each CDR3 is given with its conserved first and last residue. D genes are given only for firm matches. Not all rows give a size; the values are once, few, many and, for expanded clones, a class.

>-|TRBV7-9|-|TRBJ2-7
TGTGCCAGCAGCGGGGGGAATTCCTACGAGCAGTACTTC
CASSGGNSYEQYF
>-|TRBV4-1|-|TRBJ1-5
TGCGCCAGCAGCCAAGCGGCCGGGGATCAGCCCCAGCATTTT
CASSQAAGDQPQHF
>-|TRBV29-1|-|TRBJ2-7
TGCAGCCCAAGGCGAGTTTCCTCCGAGCAGTACTTC
CSPRRVSSEQYF
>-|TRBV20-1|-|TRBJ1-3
TGCAGTGCTAGCCGGGGGCCGAGCTCTGGAAACACCATATATTTT
CSASRGPSSGNTIYF
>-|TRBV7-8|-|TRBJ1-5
TGTGCCACCACCGGAGGGCCGCGGGGGTATCAGCCCCAGCATTTT
CATTGGPRGYQPQHF
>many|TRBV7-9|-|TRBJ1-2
TGTGCCAGCAGCTTATTGTCGGGGGCTGGCTATGGCTACACCTTC
CASSLLSGAGYGYTF
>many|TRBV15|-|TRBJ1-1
TGTGCCACCAGCAGAGGTCTGGGCCCGGGGACTGAAGCTTTCTTT
CATSRGLGPGTEAFF
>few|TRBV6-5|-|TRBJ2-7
TGTGCCAGCAGTTACACGGCAGGCACCTACGAGCAGTACTTC
CASSYTAGTYEQYF
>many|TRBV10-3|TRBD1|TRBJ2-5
TGTGCCATCAGTGCCGACAGGGTGTGGGAGACCCAGTACTTC
CAISADRVWETQYF
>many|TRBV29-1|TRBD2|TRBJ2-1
TGCAGCCTTGGGAGCGGGAGGGCCGACAATGAGCAGTTCTTC
CSLGSGRADNEQFF
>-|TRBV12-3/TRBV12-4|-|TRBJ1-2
TGTGCCAGCAGGAAGGGGGGCGGGGTGTATGGCTACACCTTC
CASRKGGGVYGYTF
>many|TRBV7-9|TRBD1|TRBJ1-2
TGTGCCAGCAGCACAGGGGGCGGGGGTGGCTACACCTTC
CASSTGGGGGYTF
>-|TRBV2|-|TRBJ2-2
TGTGCCAGCAGCCGGCGACGGGGGAGGACGGACGGGGAGCTGTTTTTT
CASSRRRGRTDGELFF
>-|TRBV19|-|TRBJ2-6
TGTGCCTGGAGTCAAGGGACCCCCCTCTCTGGGGCCAACGTCCTGACTTTC
CAWSQGTPLSGANVLTF
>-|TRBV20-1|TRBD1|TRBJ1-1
TGCAGTGCCACAGGGGACAGGAACACTGAAGCTTTCTTT
CSATGDRNTEAFF
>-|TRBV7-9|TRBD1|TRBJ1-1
TGTGCCAGCAGCTTAGTGTTGTGCTCGGACAGGGGGCGAACTGAAGCTTTCTTT
CASSLVLCSDRGRTEAFF
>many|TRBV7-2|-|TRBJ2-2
TGTGCCAGCAGACCTTGGGGCAGCTCAGACACCGGGGAGCTGTTTTTT
CASRPWGSSDTGELFF
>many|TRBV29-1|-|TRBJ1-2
TGCAGCGTCAAGCAGGGGTCGGCTGGCTACACCTTC
CSVKQGSAGYTF
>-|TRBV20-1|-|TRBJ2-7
TGCAGCGCTTGGGGCAGCGAAAACTACGAGCAGTACTTC
CSAWGSENYEQYF
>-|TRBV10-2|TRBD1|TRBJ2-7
TGTGCCAGCAGTTACTCGTGGCAGGGGGCGGGTGAGCAGTACTTC
CASSYSWQGAGEQYF
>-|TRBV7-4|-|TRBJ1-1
TGTGCCAGCAGCGGGTACAGGGAGATTAATGAAGCTTTCTTT
CASSGYREINEAFF
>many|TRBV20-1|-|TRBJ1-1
TGCAGTGCGCAAAGACAGAAGGACACTGAAGCTTTCTTT
CSAQRQKDTEAFF
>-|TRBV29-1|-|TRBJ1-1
TGCAGCGAGGACAGTCGAACTGAAGCTTTCTTT
CSEDSRTEAFF
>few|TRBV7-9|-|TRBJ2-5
TGTGCCAGCAGCCGGGATTCCGGTCAAGAGACCCAGTACTTC
CASSRDSGQETQYF
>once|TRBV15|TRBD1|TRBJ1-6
TGTGCCACCGGGACAGGGGGCTCTAATTCACCCCTCCACTTT
CATGTGGSNSPLHF
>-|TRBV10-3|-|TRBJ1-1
TGTGCCATCAGTATGGGGGTGAACACTGAAGCTTTCTTT
CAISMGVNTEAFF